Described below is a single T cell receptor (beta chain) sequence and its context. The target antigen is unknown. The CDR3 has 16 residues. V was pared by 3 bases and J by 9 bases, with 16 bases of the junction left unmatched. Germline CDR1 is MGHDK and CDR2 is SYGVNS. These data originate in a study of vaccination effects on CD4 cells after COVID-19. Study background: The ViraFEST assay expanded antigen-specific CD4+ T cells with viral peptide pools before sequencing.

Method: immunoSEQ multiplex PCR; TCRdb's copy keeps in-frame clones and lacks some. Among approximately 58,000 clones, about 83% were seen once, and the ten largest hold around 3.3%. General study results and limits: Substantial clonal contraction characterized both infection- and vaccine-induced clones late after vaccination.

Culture proceeded for under twelve days, and CD4+ T cells were then isolated. Neither prior SARS-CoV-2 infection nor positive nucleocapsid antibodies were present in the vaccine recipients. In the cultures, half the medium was exchanged for IL-2 medium on days 3 and 7. The sequence was obtained from a human donor who received a COVID-19 vaccine. The rearrangement uses TRBV25-1 and TRBJ2-5, with 7 positions matching TRBD1. The sequencing here drew on CD4+ T cells from PBMCs cultured without peptide, taken before COVID-19 vaccination. The CDR3 DNA reads as TGTGCCAGCAGTGACACGACAGGGTCCCTCACCGTGGCCCAGTACTTC. Amino acid sequence: CASSDTTGSLTVAQYF.